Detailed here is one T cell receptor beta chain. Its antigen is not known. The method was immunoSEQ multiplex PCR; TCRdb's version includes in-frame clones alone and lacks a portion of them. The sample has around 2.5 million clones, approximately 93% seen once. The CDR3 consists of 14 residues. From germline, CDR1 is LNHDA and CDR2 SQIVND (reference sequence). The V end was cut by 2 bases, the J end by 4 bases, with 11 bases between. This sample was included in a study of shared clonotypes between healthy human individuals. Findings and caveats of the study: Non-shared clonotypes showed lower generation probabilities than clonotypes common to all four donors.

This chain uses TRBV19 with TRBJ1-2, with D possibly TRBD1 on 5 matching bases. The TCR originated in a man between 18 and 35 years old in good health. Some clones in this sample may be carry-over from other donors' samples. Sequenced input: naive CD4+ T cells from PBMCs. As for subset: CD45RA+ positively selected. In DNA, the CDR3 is TGTGCCAGTAGTATATTGGGGGGAATCTATGGCTACACCTTC. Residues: CASSILGGIYGYTF.